This T cell receptor (beta chain) emerged from a study of CD8+ T cells in alopecia areata. Sequencing used cDNA as its template, made by extracting RNA and reverse transcribing it. Using immunoSEQ multiplex PCR, the repertoire was profiled, and TCRdb retains in-frame clones only, with some absent. The sample shows 200,000 to 250,000 clones, 43% of them seen only once. The CDR3 spans 19 residues. Trimming removed 2 bases from V and 0 bases from J; junction bases left unmatched: 8. In germline, CDR1 is GTSNPN, CDR2 SVGIG (reference sequence). Study-wide points: How baseline CD8+ expansion relates to response remains uncertain (there was one nonresponder). Scalp and blood retained many expanded lesional clones during tofacitinib.

Concerning this clone: What it binds is unknown.

Treatment of the sample: oral pan-JAK inhibitor, 5-10 mg twice daily. The genes are TRBV30 and TRBJ2-1; 15 nucleotides line up with TRBD2. The clonotype comes from a human donor with alopecia areata. Sequenced here: CD4+ T cells sorted from blood, sampled around week 36, from a patient treated with tofacitinib. CDR3: CAWSREGLAGGRSYNEQFF. DNA for the CDR3: TGTGCCTGGAGTAGAGAGGGACTAGCGGGAGGACGCTCCTACAATGAGCAGTTCTTC.